The 28 T cell receptor beta chains below come from one sample, sequenced in a study of identifying expanded T cells in peripheral blood. Sequencing used immunoSEQ multiplex PCR; TCRdb keeps in-frame clones, though not all of them. Among 130,000 or so clones listed, over 65% were seen once. Sequencing used blood. These receptors came from a person aged 18 to 69 in good health.

This clone has ten or more counts. This rearrangement joins TRBV7-9 to TRBJ1-3; D call uncertain. CDR3 length: 13 amino acids. Germline loops: CDR1 SEHNR, CDR2 FQNEAQ (reference sequence). V shed 1 base and J shed 3 bases, with 4 bases lying between them. The chain's CDR3 is CASSLERGNTIYF. In DNA form, the CDR3 reads TGTGCCAGCAGCTTAGAACGTGGAAACACCATATATTTT. The full variable domain, rest sourced from reference TRBV7-9 and TRBJ1-3, is DTGVSQNPRHKITKRGQNVTFRCDPISEHNRLYWYRQTLGQGPEFLTYFQNEAQLEKSRLLSDRFSAERPKGSFSTLEIQRTEQGDSAMYLCASSLERGNTIYFGEGSWLTVV.

The chain combines TRBV10-3 with TRBJ1-2; TRBD1 might be the D (5 bases). This CDR3 spans 15 amino acids. Germline V gives CDR1 ENHRY, CDR2 SYGVKD. Trimming took 3 bases from V and 2 from J, leaving 13 bases between them. The CDR3 spells CAISDSTARNYGYTF. The CDR3 coding sequence is TGTGCCATCAGTGACTCGACAGCCCGGAACTATGGCTACACCTTC.

V and J are TRBV27 and TRBJ2-2, with D possibly called TRBD1 or TRBD2 (5 bases each). Deletions cut 0 bases from V and 6 bases from J, with 11 bases between. Germline V gene lookup returns CDR1 MNHEY and CDR2 SMNVEV (reference sequence). This CDR3 spans 15 amino acids. The CDR3 DNA sequence: TGTGCCAGCAGTTTATCGATAAGGGGACCCGGGGAGCTGTTTTTT. It specifies CASSLSIRGPGELFF.

The chain carries TRBV5-6 and TRBJ2-5; tentatively, D is TRBD2 (5 bases). The length of the CDR3 is 12 residues. Germline-derived CDR1 and CDR2 are SGHDT and YYEEEE. V lost 4 bases and J 3 bases, leaving 7 bases between the germline ends. The CDR3 is CASSRDEETQYF. In nucleotides, the CDR3 is TGTGCCAGCAGCCGGGATGAAGAGACCCAGTACTTC.

The chain employs TRBV4-1 and TRBJ2-2; 12 bases line up with TRBD2. The J segment lost 8 bases and the V segment lost 0 bases, leaving 7 bases of the junction unmatched. CDR1 is MGHRA, CDR2 YSYEKL, per germline. This CDR3 comprises 17 residues. CDR3 residues: CASSQDITSGGIGELFF. CDR3 coding DNA: TGCGCCAGCAGCCAAGATATCACTAGCGGGGGGATAGGGGAGCTGTTTTTT.

The chain employs TRBV6-1 and TRBJ1-4, with a tentative D call TRBD1 (6 bases). CDR3 length: 20 amino acids. CDR1 and CDR2 (germline): MNHNS, SASEGT. V was cut by 4 bases and J by 6 bases, with 30 bases left in between. The CDR3 coding sequence is TGTGCCAGCAGTGCAGGGTCGTCAGGGGCCGGGGGGGCTTCATATGAAAAACTGTTTTTT. Translated, it gives CASSAGSSGAGGASYEKLFF.

The chain employs TRBV19 and TRBJ1-2, with TRBD1 identical over 7 bases. This CDR3 region has 14 residues. J lost 4 bases, V lost 7 bases, and 9 bases had no gene match. The germline V gene has CDR1 LNHDA and CDR2 SQIVND (reference sequence). CDR3 residues: CASTPTTGAYGYTF. Written as DNA, the CDR3 is TGTGCCAGTACCCCAACAACAGGGGCCTATGGCTACACCTTC.

The chain is built from TRBV27 and TRBJ1-5; possible D gene TRBD1, 5 bases. The V end lost 3 bases, the J end lost 7 bases, and 16 bases lay between the germline ends. The CDR3 totals 15 residues. The germline V gene has CDR1 MNHEY and CDR2 SMNVEV (reference sequence). CDR3 sequence: CASSFGLGVTQPQHF. For the CDR3, the DNA is TGTGCCAGCAGTTTCGGTTTAGGGGTTACGCAGCCCCAGCATTTT.

The chain joins TRBV7-2 to TRBJ2-7; D is possibly TRBD1 (5 bases). Trimming took off 3 bases at V and 3 bases at J, with 6 bases between the two ends. The CDR3 spans 12 residues. The germline V gene encodes CDR1 SGHTA and CDR2 FQGNSA. DNA of the CDR3: TGTGCCAGCAGCTTGCAGGGCTACGAGCAGTACTTC. Translation: CASSLQGYEQYF.

The V and J genes are TRBV11-3 and TRBJ2-1; D is possibly TRBD1 (6 bases). The CDR3 is 13 amino acids. Trimming took 8 bases from V and 5 from J, leaving 13 bases between them. Germline-derived CDR1 and CDR2 are SGHNT and YENEEA. The CDR3 DNA follows: TGTGCCAGCGCTAAGGACAGCGACAATGAGCAGTTCTTC. Protein sequence: CASAKDSDNEQFF.

Here the CDR3 reads CASSYSNQGRREAFF. CDR3 DNA sequence: TGTGCCAGCAGTTACTCGAACCAGGGAAGGAGAGAAGCTTTCTTT. The chain links TRBV6-5 to TRBJ1-1; D perhaps matches TRBD1 (5 bases). Germline CDR1 reads MNHEY; CDR2 reads SVGAGI. V lost 0 bases and J 8 bases, leaving 16 bases between the germline ends. The CDR3 is made up of 15 amino acids.

The V and J genes are TRBV25-1 and TRBJ1-5; perhaps TRBD1 as D (5 bases). This CDR3 is built from 14 residues. The germline gives CDR1 MGHDK, CDR2 SYGVNS. The V end lost 5 bases, the J end lost 6 bases, and 14 bases lay between the germline ends. The CDR3 protein is CASSPGGSGQPQHF. CDR3 coding DNA: TGTGCCAGCAGTCCGGGGGGGTCTGGTCAGCCCCAGCATTTT.

The genes are TRBV5-5 and TRBJ2-7; tentative D call: TRBD2 (6 bases). The ends were cut back, 6 bases at V and 7 bases at J, with 14 bases in the middle. Germline V gives CDR1 SGHKS, CDR2 YYEKEE (reference sequence). The CDR3 is 12 amino acids. CDR3: CASKEYGGEQYF. The CDR3 coding sequence is TGTGCCAGCAAAGAATACGGGGGTGAGCAGTACTTC.

The rearrangement joins TRBV9 to TRBJ2-5, with D possibly matching TRBD1 (5 bases). Germline V gene lookup returns CDR1 SGDLS and CDR2 YYNGEE. V dropped 0 bases and J dropped 3 bases, with 12 bases sitting between them. The CDR3 spans 15 residues. CDR3: CASSVGRAGEETQYF. In DNA, the CDR3 is TGTGCCAGCAGCGTAGGCAGGGCTGGAGAAGAGACCCAGTACTTC.

The chain has TRBV19 and TRBJ1-2, with D unresolved. With 7 bases removed from V and 5 bases from J, the gap between germline ends came to 8 bases. The CDR3 length is 11 residues. Germline V gene data show CDR1 as LNHDA and CDR2 as SQIVND (reference sequence). The CDR3 loop reads CASIGRYGYTF. In DNA, the CDR3 is TGTGCCAGTATCGGGCGGTATGGCTACACCTTC.

The chain combines TRBV5-1 with TRBJ2-3; D remains ambiguous. The CDR3 spans 15 residues. V was pared by 1 base and J by 6 bases, with 15 bases between. The germline V gene has CDR1 SGHRS and CDR2 YFSETQ. CDR3 coding DNA: TGCGCCAGCAGCTTGCGCGTCCCACTCGGGGATACGCAGTATTTT. Translation: CASSLRVPLGDTQYF.

This chain links TRBV5-1 with TRBJ1-1; TRBD1 matches at 7 bases. Germline CDR1 is SGHRS and CDR2 is YFSETQ. There are 15 residues in the CDR3. Trimming took 4 bases from V and 0 from J; bases not matched to a gene: 6. The CDR3 loop is CASSPGTAMNTEAFF. DNA for the CDR3: TGCGCCAGCAGCCCCGGGACAGCGATGAACACTGAAGCTTTCTTT.

The chain has TRBV6-5 and TRBJ2-1; possibly TRBD1 or TRBD2 for D (5 bases each). V was pared by 6 bases and J by 10 bases, with 16 bases between. The germline gives CDR1 MNHEY, CDR2 SVGAGI. The CDR3 loop spans 13 amino acids. In DNA, the CDR3 is TGTGCCAGCAGCCGGGACCCCCTGTGGGAGCAGTTCTTC. Its translation is CASSRDPLWEQFF.

The rearrangement links TRBV19 to TRBJ2-5; 12 nucleotides match TRBD2. CDR3 length: 15 amino acids. The germline V gene encodes CDR1 LNHDA and CDR2 SQIVND (reference sequence). The ends lost 3 bases at V and 4 bases at J; junction bases unmatched: 3. CDR3 sequence (DNA): TGTGCCAGTAGTATCCTAGCGGGGGGGCGAGAGACCCAGTACTTC. Protein product: CASSILAGGRETQYF. Full variable domain (missing parts from reference TRBV19 and TRBJ2-5): DGGITQSPKYLFRKEGQNVTLSCEQNLNHDAMYWYRQDPGQGLRLIYYSQIVNDFQKGDIAEGYSVSREKKESFPLTVTSAQKNPTAFYLCASSILAGGRETQYFGPGTRLLVL.

This sequence joins TRBV7-2 and TRBJ2-3, with a possible D match to TRBD2 (5 bases). Trimming cost V 3 bases and J 8 bases, with 12 bases left between them. Germline lookup yields CDR1 SGHTA and CDR2 FQGNSA. CDR3 length: 13 residues. CDR3: CASSFSESGTQYF. In DNA, the CDR3 is TGTGCCAGCAGCTTTTCCGAGAGCGGTACGCAGTATTTT.

This rearrangement joins TRBV11-3 to TRBJ2-3; D gene ambiguous. Per the germline V gene, CDR1 is SGHNT and CDR2 is YENEEA. Trimming took off 7 bases at V and 1 base at J, with 15 bases between the two ends. The CDR3 runs to 15 residues. CDR3 loop: CASTPGFGGTDTQYF. As DNA, the CDR3 is TGTGCCAGCACCCCGGGCTTTGGGGGCACAGATACGCAGTATTTT.

The chain is built from TRBV5-1 and TRBJ2-5; 11 positions agree with TRBD2. In germline, CDR1 is SGHRS, CDR2 YFSETQ. The CDR3 totals 15 residues. Losses at the gene ends were 0 bases for V and 4 bases for J; bases not matched to a gene: 2. This CDR3 reads CASSLVTSGRETQYF. CDR3 nucleotide sequence: TGCGCCAGCAGCTTGGTTACTAGCGGGAGAGAGACCCAGTACTTC.

The chain recombines TRBV18 with TRBJ1-3, with a tentative D call TRBD1 (6 bases). The CDR3 spans 15 residues. With 0 bases removed from V and 2 bases from J, the gap between germline ends came to 8 bases. Looked up from germline, CDR1 is KGHSH and CDR2 is LQKENI. CDR3 bases: TGTGCCAGCTCACCACCCCGGACAGCTGGAAACACCATATATTTT. This encodes CASSPPRTAGNTIYF.

The chain employs TRBV4-1 and TRBJ1-1, with a weak D call TRBD1 (6 bases). V shed 0 bases and J shed 8 bases, with 13 bases lying between them. Germline assignment: CDR1 MGHRA and CDR2 YSYEKL. The CDR3 is made up of 14 amino acids. This CDR3 is CASSQEYGGGEAFF. CDR3 coding DNA: TGCGCCAGCAGCCAAGAATATGGGGGCGGGGAAGCTTTCTTT.

The gene calls are TRBV6-5 and TRBJ1-2; no definite D call. The CDR3 spans 13 residues. Trimming pared 5 bases from V and 4 bases from J, leaving 11 bases between. The germline V gene encodes CDR1 MNHEY and CDR2 SVGAGI. CDR3 sequence: CASSPQVRYGYTF. The CDR3 nucleotides are TGTGCCAGCAGTCCGCAGGTCCGCTATGGCTACACCTTC.

This clone came up a few times. The chain carries TRBV5-1 and TRBJ1-1; no firm D call. CDR3 length: 13 amino acids. The V and J ends lost 3 bases and 2 bases respectively, with 8 bases between them. Germline values: CDR1 SGHRS, CDR2 YFSETQ. CDR3 nucleotides: TGCGCCAGCAGCTCTGAAGGAAACACTGAAGCTTTCTTT. Amino acids: CASSSEGNTEAFF.

The V and J genes are TRBV9 and TRBJ2-3; either TRBD1 or TRBD2 may fit D (5 bases each). CDR3 length: 15 residues. Per the germline V gene, CDR1 is SGDLS and CDR2 is YYNGEE. The V gene lost 4 bases and the J gene lost 0 bases, with 12 bases spanning the gap. The CDR3 bases are TGTGCCAGCAGCTTTGAGGGGCGGAGCACAGATACGCAGTATTTT. Protein: CASSFEGRSTDTQYF. Together with reference TRBV9 and TRBJ2-3, the CDR3 gives the full variable domain: DSGVTQTPKHLITATGQRVTLRCSPRSGDLSVYWYQQSLDQGLQFLIQYYNGEERAKGNILERFSAQQFPDLHSELNLSSLELGDSALYFCASSFEGRSTDTQYFGPGTRLTVL.

The chain has TRBV30 and TRBJ1-1; no reliable D call. The CDR3 spans 13 residues. V dropped 1 base and J dropped 6 bases, with 12 bases sitting between them. Germline V CDR1 and CDR2: GTSNPN, SVGIG (reference sequence). The CDR3 is CAWSASGFPEAFF. The CDR3 nucleotides read TGTGCCTGGAGTGCCTCCGGTTTCCCTGAAGCTTTCTTT.